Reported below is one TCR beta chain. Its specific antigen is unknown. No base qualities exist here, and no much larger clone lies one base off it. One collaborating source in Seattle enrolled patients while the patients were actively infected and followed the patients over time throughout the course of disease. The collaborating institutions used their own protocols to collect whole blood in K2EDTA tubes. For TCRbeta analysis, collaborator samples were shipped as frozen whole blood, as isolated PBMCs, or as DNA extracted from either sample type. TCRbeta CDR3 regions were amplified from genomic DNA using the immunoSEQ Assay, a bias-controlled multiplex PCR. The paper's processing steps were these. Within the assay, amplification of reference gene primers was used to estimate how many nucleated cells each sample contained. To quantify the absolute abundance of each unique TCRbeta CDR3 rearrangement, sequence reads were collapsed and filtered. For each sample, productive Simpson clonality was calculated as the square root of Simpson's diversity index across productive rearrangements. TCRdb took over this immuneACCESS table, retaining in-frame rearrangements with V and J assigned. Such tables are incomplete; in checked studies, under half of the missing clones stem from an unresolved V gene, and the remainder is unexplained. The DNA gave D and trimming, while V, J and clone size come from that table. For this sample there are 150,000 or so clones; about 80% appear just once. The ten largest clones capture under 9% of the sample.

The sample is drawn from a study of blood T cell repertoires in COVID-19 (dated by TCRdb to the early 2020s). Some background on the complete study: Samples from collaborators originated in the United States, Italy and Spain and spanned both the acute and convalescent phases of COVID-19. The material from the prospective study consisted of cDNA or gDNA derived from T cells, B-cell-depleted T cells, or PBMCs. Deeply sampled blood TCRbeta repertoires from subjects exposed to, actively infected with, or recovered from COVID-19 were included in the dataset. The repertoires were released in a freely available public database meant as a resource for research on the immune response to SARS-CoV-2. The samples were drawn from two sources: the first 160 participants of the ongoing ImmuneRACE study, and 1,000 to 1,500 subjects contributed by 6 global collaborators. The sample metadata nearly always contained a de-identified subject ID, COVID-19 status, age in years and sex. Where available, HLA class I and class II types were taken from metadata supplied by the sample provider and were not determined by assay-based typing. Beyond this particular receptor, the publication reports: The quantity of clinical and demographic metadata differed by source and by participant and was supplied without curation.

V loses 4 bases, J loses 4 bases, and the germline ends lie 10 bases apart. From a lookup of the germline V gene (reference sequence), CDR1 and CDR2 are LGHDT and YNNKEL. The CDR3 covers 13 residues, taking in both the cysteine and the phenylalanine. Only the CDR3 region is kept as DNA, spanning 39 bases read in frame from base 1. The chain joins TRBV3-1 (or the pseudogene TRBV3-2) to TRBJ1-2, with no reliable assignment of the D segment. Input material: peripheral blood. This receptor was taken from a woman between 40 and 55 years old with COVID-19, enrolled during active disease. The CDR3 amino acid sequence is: CASSPVGSYGYTF. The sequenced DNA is TGTGCCAGCAGCCCGGTGGGGAGCTATGGCTACACCTTC.